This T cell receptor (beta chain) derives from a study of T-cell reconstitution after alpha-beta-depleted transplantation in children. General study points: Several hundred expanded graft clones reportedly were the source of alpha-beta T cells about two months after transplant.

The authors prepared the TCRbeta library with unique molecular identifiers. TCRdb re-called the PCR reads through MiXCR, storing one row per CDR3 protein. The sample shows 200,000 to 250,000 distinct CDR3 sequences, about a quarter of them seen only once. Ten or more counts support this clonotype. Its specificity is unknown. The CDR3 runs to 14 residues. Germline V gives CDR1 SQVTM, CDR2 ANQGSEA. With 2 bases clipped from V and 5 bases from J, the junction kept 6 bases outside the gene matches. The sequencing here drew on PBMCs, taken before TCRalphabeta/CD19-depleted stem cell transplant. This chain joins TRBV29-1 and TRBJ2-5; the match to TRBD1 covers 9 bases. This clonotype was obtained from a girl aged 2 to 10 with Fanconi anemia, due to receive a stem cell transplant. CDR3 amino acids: CSVEKGQGSETQYF. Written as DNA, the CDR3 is TGCAGCGTTGAAAAGGGACAGGGATCCGAGACCCAGTACTTC.